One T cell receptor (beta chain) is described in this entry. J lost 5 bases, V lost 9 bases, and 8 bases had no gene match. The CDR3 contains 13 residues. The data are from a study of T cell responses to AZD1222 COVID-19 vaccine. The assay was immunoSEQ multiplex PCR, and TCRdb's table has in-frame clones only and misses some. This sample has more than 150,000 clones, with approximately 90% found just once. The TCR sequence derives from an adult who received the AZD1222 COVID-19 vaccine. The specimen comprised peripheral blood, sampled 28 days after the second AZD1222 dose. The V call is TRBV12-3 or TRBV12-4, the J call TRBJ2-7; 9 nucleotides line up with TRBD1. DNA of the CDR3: TGTGCCAGTGGCGGGACAGGGTCCGACGAGCAGTACTTC. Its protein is CASGGTGSDEQYF.